This T cell receptor (beta chain) originates from a study of T cells in Graves' hyperthyroidism and ophthalmopathy (dated by TCRdb to between 2018 and 2021). Turning to the overall study: Peripheral blood samples were taken at the time of initial diagnosis, prior to any treatment. To identify distinguishing TCR V-J signatures, a discovery cohort of about 100 patients was used, comprising under 45 with Graves' ophthalmopathy and 55 to 65 with stable Graves' hyperthyroidism. Prospective prediction of ophthalmopathy was tested in an independent validation cohort of 18 to 20 hyperthyroidism patients and 15 to 17 patients who later progressed to ophthalmopathy. The approximately 100 discovery patients were randomly divided into training and test sets at a 7:3 ratio. In addition, the study compared T-cell repertoires in thyroid tissue and in blood from six Graves' hyperthyroidism patients. After sampling, hyperthyroidism patients received methimazole starting at 30 mg daily, and ophthalmopathy patients received high-dose intravenous methylprednisolone. The paper describes TCR Vbeta CDR3 sequencing of 135 peripheral blood samples, made up of 43 ophthalmopathy patients, roughly 80 hyperthyroidism patients and about 17 progressor patients. Results the study describes overall, beyond this receptor: Sample size was not statistically predetermined, and investigators were not blinded to group allocation. During validation, the model predicted progression to ophthalmopathy a median of approximately 7 months ahead of onset, with roughly 65% sensitivity and under 85% specificity. Blood samples also contained most of the expanded thyroid clonotypes (frequency above 0.001), which suggests that blood repertoires may reflect thyroid immune responses. A model built on a 13 V-J signature distinguished ophthalmopathy from stable hyperthyroidism, reaching about 89% sensitivity and 81.08% specificity in cross-validation and 80%/75% in testing.

V gives up 1 base and J gives up 3 bases, and the segment between their germline ends measures 6 bases. The CDR3 sequence holds 13 residues, the cysteine and phenylalanine included. Here the CDR3 DNA is all that survives: 39 bases in frame from base 1. In the germline V gene (reference sequence), CDR1 corresponds to LNHNV and CDR2 to YYDKDF. Amplification of TCR beta CDR3 regions was carried out from RNA transcripts. The TCR CDR3 was subjected to a first round of RT-PCR using the HTBI primer set and the Qiagen OneStep RT-PCR kit. Libraries were constructed in a second round of multiplex PCR, after which size selection and purification were carried out. Libraries were sequenced paired-end with 100 bp reads on an Illumina HiSeq2000. As for how the authors treated the data: SOAPnuke was used to process the raw data, throwing out any read that contained adapters or uncalled bases, had a mean Phred below 15, or lacked an exact constant-primer or identifier match. High-quality paired reads were merged using COPE v1.2.5, and each unique nucleotide sequence was defined as a clonotype. MiTCR v1.1 was used to align the clonotypes against IMGT TRBV, TRBD and TRBJ reference segments. The analysis included only V-J combinations with a frequency above 0.0001, which together covered 98% to 99.2% of the repertoires. The TCS score was defined as F50 (clonal expansion) divided by E x V (chaos), with BLOSUM62-based TCRdist calculated between CDR3 peptides within each V-J. Welch's t-statistics and random forest reduced roughly 500 V-J features to 10 to 15, which were used in a naive Bayes classifier (R e1071). Thyroid-blood repertoire similarity was quantified with the Morisita-Horn index. TCRdb passed the public sequencing reads through fastp at Q25 and MiXCR, retaining productive beta sequences. Rows are unified per CDR3 protein, each entry keeping the most common DNA and genes. V and J calls and clone size were set by TCRdb, not the authors. Counted in this sample were about 610,000 distinct CDR3 sequences; approximately 14% of them appeared once. The ten most abundant clones make up 4% to 5.5% of the sample.

This clonotype has ten or more counts. The antigen it binds to is not known. No base quality values were provided; no much bigger clone lies one nucleotide off. Ophthalmopathy patients had moderately to severely active disease, with a Clinical Activity Score of 3 or more, a NOSPECS grade of 4 or more, and a disease duration of less than 3 months. Exclusion was applied to patients with uncontrolled infections, other autoimmune diseases, pregnancy or lactation. Diagnoses relied on clinical symptoms, serum thyroxine and TRAb, thyroid ultrasound and orbital computed tomography. Ficoll-Paque density gradient centrifugation was used to isolate PBMCs from around 10 ml of fresh peripheral blood. Total RNA was extracted using Trizol reagent, and RNA quality was assessed on an Agilent 2100 Bioanalyzer.

The sequence is built from TRBV15 and TRBJ1-1, with no confident D gene call. Sequencing input: blood. This clonotype was obtained from a woman aged 40-49 years with Graves' ophthalmopathy. At the DNA level, the sequence is TGTGCCACCAGCAGAGTTCCAGACACTGAAGCTTTCTTT. Protein translation: CATSRVPDTEAFF.